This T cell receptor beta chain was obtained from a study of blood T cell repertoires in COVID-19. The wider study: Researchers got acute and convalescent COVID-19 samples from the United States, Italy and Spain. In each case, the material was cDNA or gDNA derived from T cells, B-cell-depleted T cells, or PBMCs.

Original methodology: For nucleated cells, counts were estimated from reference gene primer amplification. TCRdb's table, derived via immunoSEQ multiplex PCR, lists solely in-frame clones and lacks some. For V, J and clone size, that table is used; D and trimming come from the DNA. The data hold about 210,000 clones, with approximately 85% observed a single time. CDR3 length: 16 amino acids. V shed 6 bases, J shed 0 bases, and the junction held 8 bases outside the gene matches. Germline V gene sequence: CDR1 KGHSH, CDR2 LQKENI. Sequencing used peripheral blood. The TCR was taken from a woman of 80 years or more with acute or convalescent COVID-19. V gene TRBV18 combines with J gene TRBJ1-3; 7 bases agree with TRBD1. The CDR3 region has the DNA TGTGCCAGCTCGGTCGGACAGGCACACTCTGGAAACACCATATATTTT. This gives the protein CASSVGQAHSGNTIYF.